Shown below are 3 T cell receptor beta chains from a single sample sequenced in a study of blood T cell repertoires in COVID-19. The assay was immunoSEQ multiplex PCR, and TCRdb's table has in-frame clones only and misses some. This table has over 30,000 clones, about 88% appearing once. Sequencing was done on a sample of peripheral blood. The receptors derive from a human donor with active COVID-19. The donor label of this sample is uncertain.

The chain has TRBV18 and TRBJ1-1, with D possibly being TRBD1 (6 bases). Trimming removed 3 bases from V and 0 bases from J, with 8 bases in between. Germline CDR1 and CDR2: KGHSH and LQKENI. CDR3 size: 14 residues. CDR3 nucleotides: TGTGCCAGCTCACCGGACAGCGTGAACACTGAAGCTTTCTTT. This gives the protein CASSPDSVNTEAFF. The complete variable domain, with remaining parts taken from reference TRBV18 and TRBJ1-1, reads NAGVMQNPRHLVRRRGQEARLRCSPMKGHSHVYWYRQLPEEGLKFMVYLQKENIIDESGMPKERFSAEFPKEGPSILRIQQVVRGDSAAYFCASSPDSVNTEAFFGQGTRLTVV.

The V call is TRBV5-1, the J call TRBJ1-2; D is perhaps TRBD1 (5 bases). The germline V gene encodes CDR1 SGHRS and CDR2 YFSETQ. This CDR3 spans 15 amino acids. The V gene lost 1 base and the J gene lost 5 bases, with 15 bases spanning the gap. The CDR3: CASSLLPNQGYGYTF. The CDR3 DNA reads TGCGCCAGCAGCTTGTTGCCGAACCAGGGTTATGGCTACACCTTC.

V usage is TRBV6-6 and J usage is TRBJ2-5; the match to TRBD2 covers 15 bases. Germline V CDR1 and CDR2: MNHNY, SVGAGI (reference sequence). The trim removed 5 bases at V and 2 bases at J, leaving 12 bases unmatched. This CDR3 has 19 amino acids. The CDR3 coding sequence is TGTGCCAGCAGTCCCTTCGGGACTAGCGGGGGGCCAGCGCAAGAGACCCAGTACTTC. Translation: CASSPFGTSGGPAQETQYF.